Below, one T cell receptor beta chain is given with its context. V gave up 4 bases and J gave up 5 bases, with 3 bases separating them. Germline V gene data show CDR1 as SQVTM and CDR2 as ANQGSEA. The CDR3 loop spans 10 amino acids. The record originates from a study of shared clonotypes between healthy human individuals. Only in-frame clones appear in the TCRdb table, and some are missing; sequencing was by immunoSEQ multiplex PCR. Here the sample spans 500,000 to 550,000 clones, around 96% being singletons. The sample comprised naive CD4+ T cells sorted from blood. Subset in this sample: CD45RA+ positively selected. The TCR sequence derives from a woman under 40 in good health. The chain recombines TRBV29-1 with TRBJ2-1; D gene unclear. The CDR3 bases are TGCAGCGTTGGGGACAATGAGCAGTTCTTC. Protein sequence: CSVGDNEQFF.